A single sample is the source of the 29 T cell receptor beta chains below, sequenced in a study of response to subunit inactivated influenza vaccine. One entry per CDR3 protein, called by TCRdb with MiXCR from the RT-PCR reads. The data hold some 640,000 distinct CDR3 sequences, with roughly 14% observed a single time. The material sequenced was PBMCs from blood, taken around 14 days before vaccination. The receptor source for this set is a man in his fifties or sixties who received an inactivated influenza vaccine.

This clonotype came up a few times. The chain has TRBV24-1 and TRBJ1-2, with TRBD1 identical over 9 bases. CDR1 and CDR2 (germline): KGHDR, SFDVKD. The V segment lost 6 bases and the J segment 2 bases; nucleotides outside the gene matches: 6. The length of the CDR3 is 15 residues. The CDR3 DNA reads TGTGCCACCAGTCCCGGGACAGGGCTAAACTATGGCTACACCTTC. This gives the protein CATSPGTGLNYGYTF.

This clonotype was detected many times. CDR3 in amino acids: CSVETSGPSYEQYF. The DNA for the CDR3 is TGCAGCGTTGAAACTTCGGGACCCAGCTACGAGCAGTACTTC. The V gene is TRBV29-1, the J gene TRBJ2-7; D may be TRBD1 or TRBD2 (5 bases each). This CDR3 comprises 14 residues. V was shortened by 2 bases and J by 3 bases, with 14 bases between the two germline ends. Germline assignment: CDR1 SQVTM and CDR2 ANQGSEA.

This clonotype came up a few times. The chain recombines TRBV7-6 with TRBJ2-1; TRBD1 agrees at 7 bases. After removal of 5 bases from V and 6 bases from J, the junction contained 10 bases not matched to a gene. The CDR3 sequence is 15 residues long. Germline V gives CDR1 SGHVS, CDR2 FNYEAQ. CDR3 coding DNA: TGTGCCAGCAGCGAGTCGGCCCCAGGGGGCAATGAGCAGTTCTTC. Its translation: CASSESAPGGNEQFF.

Of note for this clonotype: The junction departs from the called germline gene at one end, perhaps through a read error. This sequence joins TRBV7-7 and TRBJ1-1; D perhaps matches TRBD1 (5 bases). CDR1 SSHAT and CDR2 FNYEAQ come from the germline V gene (reference sequence). The CDR3 loop spans 16 amino acids. CDR3 DNA sequence: TGTGCTAGCAGATTAAATAACACCAGGGTCTACACTGAAGCTTTCTTT. It yields the protein CASRLNNTRVYTEAFF.

The chain couples TRBV7-2 to TRBJ2-7; no reliable D call. Germline loops: CDR1 SGHTA, CDR2 FQGNSA. This CDR3 is built from 12 residues. Trimming removed 4 bases at V and 3 bases at J, with 7 bases between. The CDR3 DNA reads as TGTGCCAGCAGCTCGAATGTCTACGAGCAGTACTTC. It codes for CASSSNVYEQYF.

This chain links TRBV2 with TRBJ1-4; tentatively, D is TRBD1 (5 bases). V lost 6 bases, J lost 0 bases, and 11 bases lay in between. This CDR3 contains 15 residues. CDR1 and CDR2 from the germline V gene are SNHLY and FYNNEI. The CDR3 nucleotides are TGTGCCAGCAGGGTGGAACAGGCAACTAATGAAAAACTGTTTTTT. Translating it yields CASRVEQATNEKLFF.

The chain has TRBV7-2 and TRBJ1-5; D ambiguous. Germline values: CDR1 SGHTA, CDR2 FQGNSA. The CDR3 runs 17 residues. Between the trimmed V and J ends, which lost 3 bases and 5 bases, there was a span of 20 bases. The chain's CDR3 is CASSFQAGNSYYQPQHF. Written as DNA, the CDR3 is TGTGCCAGCAGCTTCCAAGCGGGGAACAGTTATTATCAGCCCCAGCATTTT.

The chain links TRBV20-1 to TRBJ2-1; weak D call: TRBD2 (6 bases). V was trimmed by 2 bases and J by 2 bases, leaving 13 bases between them. CDR3 length: 15 residues. Germline assignment: CDR1 DFQATT and CDR2 SNEGSKA (reference sequence). The CDR3 loop reads CSARNRGLAYNEQFF. CDR3 nucleotide sequence: TGCAGTGCTAGAAACCGGGGACTTGCCTACAATGAGCAGTTCTTC.

This clonotype was counted only a few times. This chain uses TRBV3-1 with TRBJ2-3; D not resolved. The CDR3 runs 12 residues. The germline V gene encodes CDR1 LGHDT and CDR2 YNNKEL (reference sequence). Trimming pared 0 bases from V and 12 bases from J, leaving 10 bases between. This CDR3 reads CASSQELRRQYF. CDR3 bases: TGTGCCAGCAGCCAAGAATTACGTCGCCAGTATTTT.

The chain joins TRBV12-3 or TRBV12-4 to TRBJ2-1, with TRBD1 as a possible D gene (6 bases). The V gene lost 7 bases and the J gene lost 6 bases, with 19 bases spanning the gap. This CDR3 spans 15 amino acids. The CDR3 reads CASKIRQGIFNEQFF. CDR3 DNA: TGTGCCAGCAAGATTAGGCAGGGGATCTTCAATGAGCAGTTCTTC.

This chain connects TRBV11-3 to TRBJ2-2, with 8 bases matching TRBD2. The CDR3 sequence is 16 residues long. CDR1 is SGHNT, CDR2 YENEEA, per germline. Losses at the gene ends were 5 bases for V and 4 bases for J; bases not matched to a gene: 9. The CDR3 reads CASSARAGVATGELFF. The CDR3, as DNA: TGTGCCAGCAGCGCCCGAGCGGGAGTGGCCACCGGGGAGCTGTTTTTT. The full variable domain, completed using reference TRBV11-3 and TRBJ2-2, is EAGVVQSPRYKIIEKKQPVAFWCNPISGHNTLYWYLQNLGQGPELLIRYENEEAVDDSQLPKDRFSAERLKGVDSTLKIQPAELGDSAVYLCASSARAGVATGELFFGEGSRLTVL.

J is TRBJ2-7 and V is TRBV3-1; unclear D gene. There are 12 residues in the CDR3. Germline V CDR1 and CDR2: LGHDT, YNNKEL (reference sequence). Trimming took 2 bases from V and 3 from J, leaving 5 bases between them. Here the CDR3 reads CASSQQNYEQYF. The DNA of the CDR3 is TGTGCCAGCAGCCAACAGAACTACGAGCAGTACTTC.

The sample holds a few counts of this clonotype. The CDR3 sequence: CSVLITGQGGRLFF. As DNA, the CDR3 is TGCAGCGTACTTATAACGGGACAGGGTGGGAGATTGTTTTTT. This chain joins TRBV29-1 and TRBJ1-4; 9 bases map to TRBD1. V lost 6 bases to trimming and J lost 15 bases; unmatched junction nucleotides: 17. CDR3 length: 14 residues. CDR1 is SQVTM and CDR2 is ANQGSEA in the germline V gene. Full variable domain (remainder filled in from reference TRBV29-1 and TRBJ1-4): SAVISQKPSRDICQRGTSLTIQCQVDSQVTMMFWYRQQPGQSLTLIATANQGSEATYESGFVIDKFPISRPNLTFSTLTVSNMSPEDSSIYLCSVLITGQGGRLFFGSGTQLSVL.

This clonotype occurred a few times. The V call is TRBV7-2, the J call TRBJ2-4; D not resolved. The germline V gene encodes CDR1 SGHTA and CDR2 FQGNSA. The CDR3 loop spans 13 amino acids. V lost 1 base and J lost 9, with 10 bases in between. In DNA, the CDR3 is TGTGCCAGCAGCTTAGTCCATCCGGGCATTCAGTACTTC. It specifies CASSLVHPGIQYF.

The chain combines TRBV7-9 with TRBJ2-7, with no clear D. V lost 0 bases to trimming and J lost 0 bases, with 12 bases between them. In germline, CDR1 is SEHNR, CDR2 FQNEAQ (reference sequence). This CDR3 has 16 residues. The CDR3 loop reads CASSLASEQPSYEQYF. CDR3 in DNA: TGTGCCAGCAGCTTAGCGAGTGAACAGCCCTCCTACGAGCAGTACTTC. The complete variable domain, with remaining parts taken from reference TRBV7-9 and TRBJ2-7, reads DTGVSQNPRHKITKRGQNVTFRCDPISEHNRLYWYRQTLGQGPEFLTYFQNEAQLEKSRLLSDRFSAERPKGSFSTLEIQRTEQGDSAMYLCASSLASEQPSYEQYFGPGTRLTVT.

This chain joins TRBV6-2 or TRBV6-3 and TRBJ2-1, with TRBD1 as a possible D gene (6 bases). The germline V gene has CDR1 MNHEY and CDR2 SVGEGT. V was pared by 7 bases and J by 12 bases, with 16 bases between. The CDR3 has 12 residues. Written as DNA, the CDR3 is TGTGCCAGCACCGACAGGCCCACAGGGCAGTTCTTC. This encodes CASTDRPTGQFF.

The sample holds a few counts of this clonotype. The chain links TRBV29-1 to TRBJ2-3; no definite D call. From germline, CDR1 is SQVTM and CDR2 ANQGSEA. V lost 4 bases and J lost 0, with 20 bases in between. CDR3 size: 17 residues. The CDR3 is CSVGVIDATDSTDTQYF. The DNA for the CDR3 is TGCAGCGTTGGGGTCATCGATGCAACTGACAGCACAGATACGCAGTATTTT.

A few counts support this clonotype. The J gene is TRBJ2-7, the V gene TRBV7-8; a possible D gene is TRBD1 (6 bases). CDR1 is SGHVS and CDR2 is FQNEAQ in the germline V gene. CDR3 length: 15 amino acids. The V end lost 3 bases, the J end lost 2 bases, and 14 bases lay between the germline ends. CDR3 bases: TGTGCCAGCAGCTTTACCGGGACATCCCCCTACGAGCAGTACTTC. Translating gives CASSFTGTSPYEQYF. Using reference TRBV7-8 and TRBJ2-7 for the parts outside the CDR3, the full variable domain is GAGVSQSPRYKVAKRGQDVALRCDPISGHVSLFWYQQALGQGPEFLTYFQNEAQLDKSGLPSDRFFAERPEGSVSTLKIQRTQQEDSAVYLCASSFTGTSPYEQYFGPGTRLTVT.

This clonotype was seen at least ten times. This sequence joins TRBV25-1 and TRBJ2-1; D remains unclear. The germline V and J ends were trimmed by 4 bases and 8 bases, with 9 bases remaining between them. Germline-derived CDR1 and CDR2 are MGHDK and SYGVNS. The CDR3 loop spans 12 amino acids. CDR3 residues: CASSAHWDEQFF. In DNA, the CDR3 is TGTGCCAGCAGTGCCCATTGGGATGAGCAGTTCTTC.

This sequence joins TRBV5-5 and TRBJ2-5; 9 bases align to TRBD1. There are 17 residues in the CDR3. The J segment lost 2 bases and the V segment lost 0 bases, leaving 8 bases of the junction unmatched. Per germline, CDR1 SGHKS and CDR2 YYEKEE (reference sequence). DNA for the CDR3: TGTGCCAGCAGCTTGGTTACGATGACAGGGGGGCAAGAGACCCAGTACTTC. This gives the protein CASSLVTMTGGQETQYF. The complete variable domain, with remaining parts taken from reference TRBV5-5 and TRBJ2-5, reads DAGVTQSPTHLIKTRGQQVTLRCSPISGHKSVSWYQQVLGQGPQFIFQYYEKEERGRGNFPDRFSARQFPNYSSELNVNALLLGDSALYLCASSLVTMTGGQETQYFGPGTRLLVL.

This clonotype has a handful of counts. The chain is built from TRBV5-1 and TRBJ1-1, with 7 bases lining up with TRBD1. Trimming took 4 bases from V and 3 from J; bases not matched to a gene: 3. The CDR3 runs 13 residues. The germline V gene encodes CDR1 SGHRS and CDR2 YFSETQ. CDR3 bases: TGCGCCAGCAGCGAGGGACAGTACACTGAAGCTTTCTTT. Encoded protein: CASSEGQYTEAFF.

This clonotype was counted between two and nine times. The chain couples TRBV5-1 to TRBJ1-1; TRBD1 might be the D (6 bases). V was trimmed by 2 bases and J by 7 bases, leaving 12 bases between them. CDR1 and CDR2 from the germline V gene are SGHRS and YFSETQ. The length of the CDR3 is 13 residues. The DNA of the CDR3 is TGCGCCAGCAGCTTCGGCAGGGACAATGAAGCTTTCTTT. This gives the protein CASSFGRDNEAFF.

J is TRBJ2-7 and V is TRBV18; D is unclear. The length of the CDR3 is 15 residues. The V end was cut by 0 bases, the J end by 0 bases, with 9 bases between. Germline CDR1 reads KGHSH; CDR2 reads LQKENI. CDR3 loop: CASSPPYSSSYEQYF. The CDR3 DNA follows: TGTGCCAGCTCACCACCGTACAGCAGCTCCTACGAGCAGTACTTC. Full variable domain (missing parts from reference TRBV18 and TRBJ2-7): NAGVMQNPRHLVRRRGQEARLRCSPMKGHSHVYWYRQLPEEGLKFMVYLQKENIIDESGMPKERFSAEFPKEGPSILRIQQVVRGDSAAYFCASSPPYSSSYEQYFGPGTRLTVT.

This clonotype was seen ten or more times. V usage is TRBV5-1 and J usage is TRBJ2-1; 9 positions match TRBD1. V shed 3 bases, J shed 2 bases, and the junction held 18 bases outside the gene matches. The CDR3 is 20 residues long. Germline CDR1 is SGHRS and CDR2 is YFSETQ. The CDR3 DNA reads as TGCGCCAGCAGCTACCGGGACAGGGAAGTTTGGGGGAACCCCTACAATGAGCAGTTCTTC. Translating gives CASSYRDREVWGNPYNEQFF.

The rearrangement uses TRBV19 and TRBJ2-2; 7 bases align to TRBD2. There are 15 residues in the CDR3. The J segment lost 2 bases and the V segment lost 7 bases, leaving 7 bases of the junction unmatched. CDR1 is LNHDA, CDR2 SQIVND, per germline (reference sequence). CDR3: CASTPSGINTGELFF. The CDR3 DNA follows: TGTGCCAGTACCCCCAGCGGGATCAACACCGGGGAGCTGTTTTTT.

This clonotype was counted many times. The chain combines TRBV7-2 with TRBJ2-2; weak D call: TRBD2 (6 bases). This CDR3 has 16 amino acids. Germline lookup yields CDR1 SGHTA and CDR2 FQGNSA. The ends were cut back, 1 base at V and 4 bases at J, with 13 bases in the middle. DNA for the CDR3: TGTGCCAGCAGCTTAGTCCGCGGGATTATCACCGGGGAGCTGTTTTTT. Amino acids: CASSLVRGIITGELFF.

The rearrangement uses TRBV18 and TRBJ2-2; D may be TRBD2 (5 bases). Germline loops: CDR1 KGHSH, CDR2 LQKENI. V dropped 2 bases and J dropped 0 bases, with 10 bases sitting between them. CDR3 length: 16 amino acids. The CDR3 nucleotides read TGTGCCAGCTCACCAAAGAGGGTATCGAACACCGGGGAGCTGTTTTTT. Protein: CASSPKRVSNTGELFF.

This clonotype was found a few times. The gene calls are TRBV18 and TRBJ1-5; D perhaps matches TRBD1 (5 bases). V lost 1 base and J 9 bases, leaving 13 bases between the germline ends. This CDR3 has 14 amino acids. Per the germline V gene, CDR1 is KGHSH and CDR2 is LQKENI. This CDR3 reads CASSPRGDGGPQHF. The CDR3 DNA reads as TGTGCCAGCTCACCACGGGGGGACGGAGGGCCCCAGCATTTT.

This clonotype showed up just a few times. The V and J genes are TRBV7-9 and TRBJ2-2; 7 bases match TRBD2. With 7 bases clipped from V and 4 bases from J, the junction kept 6 bases outside the gene matches. The CDR3 runs to 14 residues. Germline values: CDR1 SEHNR, CDR2 FQNEAQ (reference sequence). CDR3: CASNSGLSTGELFF. CDR3 in DNA: TGTGCCAGCAACTCGGGACTAAGCACCGGGGAGCTGTTTTTT.